The clone carrying this T cell receptor (beta chain) was recorded at least ten times. Its target is not known. Germline loops: CDR1 KGHDR, CDR2 SFDVKD. This CDR3 is built from 15 residues. V gave up 7 bases and J gave up 5 bases, with 18 bases separating them. These data come from a study of neurological immune-mediated disorders. Study conclusions and caveats: A possible signature was seen in one related-CDR3 cluster, into which phylogenetic grouping placed the repertoires of 18 of 34 multiple sclerosis patients.

The team produced cDNA through 5'RACE using 10-nucleotide random UMIs. A single run covered 15-18 subjects with over 200 million TCR-beta sequences. TCRdb recomputed calls from the 5' RACE reads with MiXCR, one row per CDR3 protein. This sample has tens of thousands of distinct CDR3 sequences, with 2.5% to 3% found just once. The receptor's source is a young woman with multiple sclerosis. Sequencing input: PBMCs. This chain connects TRBV24-1 to TRBJ2-3, with D possibly matching TRBD2 (6 bases). DNA of the CDR3: TGTGCCACCAGCACTAGGGTGGGAGCGGGAGATACGCAGTATTTT. Its protein is CATSTRVGAGDTQYF.